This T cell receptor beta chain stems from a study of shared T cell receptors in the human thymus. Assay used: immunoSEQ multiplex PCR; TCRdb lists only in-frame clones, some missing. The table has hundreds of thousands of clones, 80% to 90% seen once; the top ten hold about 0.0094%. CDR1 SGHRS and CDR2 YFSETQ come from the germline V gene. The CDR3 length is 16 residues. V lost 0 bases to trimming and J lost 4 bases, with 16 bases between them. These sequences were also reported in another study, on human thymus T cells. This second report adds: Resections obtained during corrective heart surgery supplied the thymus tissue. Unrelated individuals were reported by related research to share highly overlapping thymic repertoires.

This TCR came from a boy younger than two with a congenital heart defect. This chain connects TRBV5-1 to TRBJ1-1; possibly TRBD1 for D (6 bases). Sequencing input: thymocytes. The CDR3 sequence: CASSLGLGGPGTEAFF. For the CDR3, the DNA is TGCGCCAGCAGCTTGGGGTTGGGGGGGCCGGGCACTGAAGCTTTCTTT.